Listed here are 15 T cell receptor beta chains from one sample, sequenced in a study of response to subunit inactivated influenza vaccine. One entry per CDR3 protein, called by TCRdb with MiXCR from the RT-PCR reads. The profile shows 700,000 to 800,000 distinct CDR3 sequences, under 20% of them singletons. The sample was PBMCs from blood, taken more than 4 days after vaccination. These receptor sequences come from a man aged 50 to 59 who received an inactivated influenza vaccine.

The genes are TRBV21-1 and TRBJ2-5; TRBD2, the table's D call, lacks a check against the DNA. TRBV21-1 is given as a pseudogene. The CDR3 extends over 12 amino acids. The CDR3: CASMGLGETQYF. CDR3 nucleotides: TGTGCCAGCATGGGACTCGGGGAGACCCAGTACTTC.

This clonotype was detected only a few times. This sequence joins TRBV14 and TRBJ2-1; the D gene is possibly TRBD2 (6 bases). V lost 4 bases, J lost 5 bases, and 18 bases lay in between. The germline CDR1 and CDR2 sequences are SGHDN and FVKESK. The CDR3 contains 16 residues. CDR3 protein: CASSPGGGHLDNEQFF. The CDR3 bases are TGTGCCAGCAGCCCCGGTGGAGGGCATCTAGACAATGAGCAGTTCTTC.

V and J are TRBV28 and TRBJ2-1; a weak D match, TRBD1 (5 bases). Germline V lookup: CDR1 MDHEN, CDR2 SYDVKM. The CDR3 is 15 amino acids. Trimming cost V 4 bases and J 4 bases, with 14 bases left between them. The CDR3, as DNA: TGTGCCAGCAGTTCCCCCTCGGACAAATACAATGAGCAGTTCTTC. Its translation: CASSSPSDKYNEQFF.

V and J are TRBV7-9 and TRBJ2-5; 7 bases line up with TRBD1. CDR3 length equals 17 residues. V lost 4 bases and J lost 1; bases outside the gene matches: 12. Germline V CDR1 and CDR2: SEHNR, FQNEAQ (reference sequence). The CDR3 loop is CASSSKHRQGFQETQYF. The CDR3 region has the DNA TGTGCCAGCAGCTCAAAACATAGACAGGGATTCCAAGAGACCCAGTACTTC.

There are many counts of this clonotype. This rearrangement joins TRBV12-3 or TRBV12-4 to TRBJ2-7, with D uncertain. V shed 0 bases and J shed 1 base, with 7 bases lying between them. CDR3 length equals 14 residues. The CDR3 protein is CASSLAEKSYEQYF. Here the CDR3 DNA reads TGTGCCAGCAGTTTAGCTGAGAAATCCTACGAGCAGTACTTC.

Only a few counts were recorded for this clonotype. The rearrangement uses TRBV3-1 and TRBJ2-7; D might be TRBD1 or TRBD2, each matching 5 bases. Germline CDR1 LGHDT, CDR2 YNNKEL (reference sequence). Deletions cut 1 base from V and 3 bases from J, with 13 bases between. This CDR3 comprises 15 residues. CDR3 sequence: CASSQGPGTVYEQYF. The DNA for the CDR3 is TGTGCCAGCAGCCAAGGACCTGGGACGGTCTACGAGCAGTACTTC.

This clonotype was detected only a few times. The chain joins TRBV7-2 to TRBJ2-3, with 13 bases that match TRBD2. CDR3 length: 17 amino acids. Per germline, CDR1 SGHTA and CDR2 FQGNSA. With 2 bases clipped from V and 6 bases from J, the junction kept 8 bases outside the gene matches. CDR3 protein: CASSLPSGLAGADTQYF. In nucleotides, the CDR3 is TGTGCCAGCAGCTTACCATCAGGACTAGCGGGAGCGGATACGCAGTATTTT.

This chain connects TRBV29-1 to TRBJ2-7, with 7 bases aligning to TRBD2. The trim removed 1 base at V and 0 bases at J, leaving 12 bases unmatched. The CDR3 loop spans 17 amino acids. Germline V lookup: CDR1 SQVTM, CDR2 ANQGSEA. In DNA form, the CDR3 reads TGCAGCGTTGAAGGGGGGACGACGGCTAGCGGCTCCTACGAGCAGTACTTC. It is translated as CSVEGGTTASGSYEQYF.

This clonotype was counted only a few times. The genes are TRBV3-1 and TRBJ2-5; tentatively, D is TRBD2 (6 bases). V lost 0 bases, J lost 4 bases, and 15 bases lay in between. Germline V gives CDR1 LGHDT, CDR2 YNNKEL (reference sequence). The CDR3 has 16 amino acids. The CDR3 region is CASSQDSGLGGETQYF. Here the CDR3 DNA reads TGTGCCAGCAGCCAAGATTCGGGGCTCGGGGGAGAGACCCAGTACTTC.

This clonotype occurred a few times. The V gene is TRBV7-9, the J gene TRBJ2-7; no reliable D call. The CDR3 contains 13 residues. Per germline, CDR1 SEHNR and CDR2 FQNEAQ (reference sequence). Deletions cut 5 bases from V and 3 bases from J, with 11 bases between. As DNA, the CDR3 is TGTGCCAGCAGCCTTGAAGGTATCTACGAGCAGTACTTC. Translation gives CASSLEGIYEQYF.

This clonotype was counted between two and nine times. The chain has TRBV7-9 and TRBJ1-2; no clear D. Trimming pared 5 bases from V and 0 bases from J, leaving 13 bases between. The CDR3 loop spans 15 amino acids. The germline CDR1 and CDR2 sequences are SEHNR and FQNEAQ (reference sequence). The CDR3 loop reads CASSTSRGPNYGYTF. In DNA, the CDR3 is TGTGCCAGCAGCACGTCGAGAGGCCCTAACTATGGCTACACCTTC.

The chain links TRBV18 to TRBJ2-2; 8 bases line up with TRBD1. This CDR3 contains 14 residues. The germline gives CDR1 KGHSH, CDR2 LQKENI. The ends lost 2 bases at V and 6 bases at J; junction bases unmatched: 2. The CDR3 DNA is TGTGCCAGCTCACCAGGGACAGGATCCGGGGAGCTGTTTTTT. Protein: CASSPGTGSGELFF.

This clonotype was seen only a few times. The rearrangement uses TRBV6-2 or TRBV6-3 and TRBJ1-1, with D unclear. Germline V CDR1 and CDR2: MNHEY, SVGEGT. The ends were cut back, 6 bases at V and 12 bases at J, with 11 bases in the middle. The CDR3 extends over 10 amino acids. The CDR3 loop is CASRTIETFF. The CDR3 DNA reads as TGTGCCAGCAGGACAATCGAGACTTTCTTT.

The chain uses TRBV6-5 and TRBJ2-1; weak D call: TRBD1 (6 bases). The CDR3 runs 16 residues. V lost 4 bases and J lost 4, with 17 bases in between. Germline V lookup: CDR1 MNHEY, CDR2 SVGAGI. The CDR3 loop reads CASSSVGAVTYNEQFF. The CDR3, as DNA: TGTGCCAGCAGTTCTGTGGGGGCAGTCACATACAATGAGCAGTTCTTC.

V usage is TRBV4-3 and J usage is TRBJ2-5, with a possible D match to TRBD2 (6 bases). The germline V and J ends were trimmed by 1 base and 4 bases, with 16 bases remaining between them. Germline V gene data show CDR1 as LGHNA and CDR2 as YSLEER. The CDR3 runs 16 residues. CDR3 DNA sequence: TGCGCCAGCAGCCAAGGCCGGGGGTATACAATAGAGACCCAGTACTTC. It specifies CASSQGRGYTIETQYF.